The source of this T cell receptor beta chain is a study of blood T cell repertoires in COVID-19 (dated by TCRdb to 2020 to 2021). Notes on the research overall: Collaborator samples came from the United States, Italy and Spain and covered acute and convalescent phases of COVID-19. The prospective study material was composed of cDNA or gDNA derived from T cells, B-cell-depleted T cells, or PBMCs. The dataset comprised deeply sampled blood TCRbeta repertoires from subjects exposed to, actively infected with, or recovered from COVID-19. The repertoires were released in a freely available public database intended as a resource for research on the immune response to SARS-CoV-2. Samples were obtained from the ongoing ImmuneRACE study (first 160 participants) and from approximately 1,200 subjects provided by 6 global collaborators. Sample metadata almost always included a de-identified subject ID, COVID-19 status, age in years and sex. Where available, HLA class I and class II types were taken from metadata supplied by the sample provider and were not determined by assay-based typing. The paper as a whole reports these results and caveats: Clinical and demographic metadata were provided uncurated, with the amount varying by source and participant.

V trim: 4 bases; J trim: 12 bases; unmatched bases: 6. The germline V gene gives CDR1 as MNHEY and CDR2 as SVGEGT. CDR3 length: 13 amino acids, cysteine to phenylalanine. CDR3 DNA is the only sequence kept; it has 39 bases, read in frame from the first base. Enrolling through a virtual design, the prospective study's participants ranged in age from roughly 18 to 95 years and lived across more than 20 United States geographic areas. In the prospective study, participants were assigned to cohorts based on the clinical history participants reported in a screening survey and a study questionnaire. Recovered participants in ImmuneRACE Cohort 3 were defined as having two consecutive negative NP/OP PCR tests, clearance from a healthcare professional, or resolution of symptoms. Each participant in the prospective study had whole blood, serum and a nasopharyngeal or oropharyngeal swab collected by mobile phlebotomists. Over an approximately 2-month period, participants in the prospective study had the option of providing additional blood draws and questionnaires. Before DNA extraction, blood samples from the prospective study were shipped at room temperature or frozen.

The immunoSEQ Assay, a bias-controlled multiplex PCR, was used to amplify TCRbeta CDR3 regions from genomic DNA. In the authors' own workflow: The number of nucleated cells in each sample was estimated by amplification of reference gene primers within the assay. Sequence reads were collapsed and filtered to measure the absolute abundance of every unique TCRbeta CDR3 rearrangement. For each sample, productive Simpson clonality was calculated by taking the square root of Simpson's diversity index across productive rearrangements. TCRdb mirrors the immuneACCESS table, restricted to in-frame sequences. Some clones are absent from its copies; in checked studies, under half trace to an unresolved V gene, and the reason for the others is unknown. The V and J calls and clone size are taken from that table; D and trimming were inferred from the DNA. The sample yields approximately 210,000 clones; approximately 90% were counted once. Approximately 2.4% of the sample is held by the ten biggest clonotypes.

The count of this clone is one. No cognate antigen has been identified for it. No base quality values were provided; no much bigger clone lies one nucleotide off. Sequences were obtained from PBMCs or T cells enriched from blood (not recorded which). Rearrangement joined TRBV6-2 or TRBV6-3 to TRBJ1-2, and 12 bases in between align with TRBD1. This TCR was sampled from a young woman who had recovered from COVID-19. The CDR3 in this case is CASSSSGTGGDTF. The sequenced DNA is TGTGCCAGCAGTTCGTCCGGGACAGGGGGCGACACCTTC.